The 12 T cell receptor beta chains below all came from one sample that was sequenced in a study of T cells in localized non-small cell lung cancer. Assay used: immunoSEQ multiplex PCR; TCRdb lists only in-frame clones, some missing. Here the sample spans around 83,000 clones, around 80% being singletons. The sample here was PBMCs, taken before any cancer treatment. The receptors derive from a man between 35 and 75 years old with stage II squamous cell lung carcinoma.

The V gene is TRBV5-1, the J gene TRBJ2-4, with unresolved D. Trimming shortened V by 2 bases and J by 6 bases, and 6 bases separated the two germline ends. There are 12 residues in the CDR3. In germline, CDR1 is SGHRS, CDR2 YFSETQ. The CDR3 region is CASSFGGNIQYF. For the CDR3, the DNA is TGCGCCAGCAGCTTCGGCGGAAACATTCAGTACTTC.

The chain has TRBV7-2 and TRBJ2-1, with 13 bases identical to TRBD2. The V and J ends lost 3 bases and 10 bases, in that order; junction bases with no gene match: 6. The CDR3 length is 15 residues. Germline V gene data show CDR1 as SGHTA and CDR2 as FQGNSA. Here the CDR3 reads CASSFRPGLAGEQFF. Here the CDR3 DNA reads TGTGCCAGCAGCTTTAGACCGGGACTAGCGGGGGAGCAGTTCTTC.

V is TRBV4-1 and J is TRBJ2-7; 8 nucleotides line up with TRBD1. Germline V lookup: CDR1 MGHRA, CDR2 YSYEKL. This CDR3 contains 14 residues. V shed 8 bases, J shed 1 base, and the junction held 7 bases outside the gene matches. The CDR3 loop is CASSAGTGSYEQYF. Here the CDR3 DNA reads TGCGCCAGCTCGGCCGGGACAGGATCCTACGAGCAGTACTTC.

The CDR3 DNA follows: TGTGCCAGCAGACCAAGTCCAACGGGGCTCTACGAGCAGTACTTC. Translated: CASRPSPTGLYEQYF. The V call is TRBV6-5, the J call TRBJ2-7, with D perhaps TRBD1 or TRBD2 (5 bases each). V was cut by 6 bases and J by 3 bases, with 18 bases left in between. CDR1 is MNHEY, CDR2 SVGAGI, per germline. The CDR3 spans 15 residues.

The J gene is TRBJ1-1, the V gene TRBV10-3; 9 bases are shared with TRBD1. J lost 5 bases, V lost 3 bases, and 7 bases had no gene match. In germline, CDR1 is ENHRY, CDR2 SYGVKD. This CDR3 comprises 15 residues. Here the CDR3 reads CAISEGGQGGTEAFF. CDR3 in DNA: TGTGCCATCAGTGAAGGGGGACAGGGCGGGACTGAAGCTTTCTTT.

The CDR3 is CASSPGLLGQYF. The CDR3 nucleotides read TGTGCCAGCAGCCCAGGACTCCTAGGGCAGTATTTT. The chain couples TRBV7-6 to TRBJ2-3, with D perhaps TRBD2 (5 bases). Trimming cost V 5 bases and J 11 bases, with 14 bases left between them. Germline CDR1 and CDR2: SGHVS and FNYEAQ. The CDR3 sequence is 12 residues long. Variable domain in full (rest from reference TRBV7-6 and TRBJ2-3): GAGVSQSPRYKVTKRGQDVALRCDPISGHVSLYWYRQALGQGPEFLTYFNYEAQQDKSGLPNDRFSAERPEGSISTLTIQRTEQRDSAMYRCASSPGLLGQYFGPGTRLTVL.

This rearrangement joins TRBV19 to TRBJ1-1; D unclear. CDR1 and CDR2 from the germline V gene are LNHDA and SQIVND (reference sequence). The CDR3 totals 15 residues. Trimming took 0 bases from V and 0 from J, leaving 8 bases between them. CDR3 protein: CASSIDRRMNTEAFF. The DNA for the CDR3 is TGTGCCAGTAGTATAGATCGCAGAATGAACACTGAAGCTTTCTTT.

The CDR3 nucleotides are TGTGCCAGCAGCCGGACTAGGCTCCCGGGGGAGCTGTTTTTT. It specifies CASSRTRLPGELFF. This rearrangement joins TRBV11-3 to TRBJ2-2; 7 bases align to TRBD2. Looked up from germline, CDR1 is SGHNT and CDR2 is YENEEA. The CDR3 contains 14 residues. After removal of 5 bases from V and 8 bases from J, the junction contained 8 bases not matched to a gene.

The chain is built from TRBV9 and TRBJ1-2, with a weak D call TRBD1 (5 bases). Germline assignment: CDR1 SGDLS and CDR2 YYNGEE. The V end lost 4 bases, the J end lost 7 bases, and 20 bases lay between the germline ends. This CDR3 is 15 amino acids long. CDR3 sequence: CASSPTGTAAGGYTF. DNA for the CDR3: TGTGCCAGCAGCCCGACCGGGACGGCGGCCGGTGGCTACACCTTC.

The chain links TRBV4-1 to TRBJ2-7, with 9 bases lining up with TRBD1. The ends lost 3 bases at V and 3 bases at J; junction bases unmatched: 9. The germline CDR1 and CDR2 sequences are MGHRA and YSYEKL. This CDR3 region has 16 residues. The CDR3: CASSHVRDRVYYEQYF. The CDR3 nucleotides are TGCGCCAGCAGCCATGTTCGGGACAGGGTTTACTACGAGCAGTACTTC.

V is TRBV9 and J is TRBJ2-1, with 8 bases identical to TRBD2. Germline-derived CDR1 and CDR2 are SGDLS and YYNGEE. V was pared by 0 bases and J by 4 bases, with 6 bases of the junction left unmatched. This CDR3 has 16 amino acids. In DNA, the CDR3 is TGTGCCAGCAGCGTAGGGTCGGGAGGGCCTTACAATGAGCAGTTCTTC. The encoded protein is CASSVGSGGPYNEQFF.

This clone showed up just a few times. The chain links TRBV7-9 to TRBJ2-7; no reliable D call. From germline, CDR1 is SEHNR and CDR2 FQNEAQ (reference sequence). V lost 3 bases and J lost 6, with 9 bases in between. The CDR3 contains 12 residues. CDR3 sequence: CASSLQYGEQYF. The CDR3 DNA reads as TGTGCCAGCAGCTTGCAGTATGGCGAGCAGTACTTC.